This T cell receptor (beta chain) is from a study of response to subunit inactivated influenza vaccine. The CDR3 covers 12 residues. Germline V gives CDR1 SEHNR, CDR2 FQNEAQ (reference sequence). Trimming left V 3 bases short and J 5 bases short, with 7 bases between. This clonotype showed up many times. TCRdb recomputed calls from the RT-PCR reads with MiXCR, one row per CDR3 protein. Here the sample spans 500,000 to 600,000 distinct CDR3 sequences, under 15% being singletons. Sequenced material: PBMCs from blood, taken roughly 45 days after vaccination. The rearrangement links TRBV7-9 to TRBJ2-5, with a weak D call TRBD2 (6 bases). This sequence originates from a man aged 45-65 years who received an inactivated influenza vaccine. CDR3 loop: CASSFGRETQYF. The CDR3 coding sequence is TGTGCCAGCAGCTTTGGGAGGGAGACCCAGTACTTC.